This T cell receptor (beta chain) was identified during a study of T cells after yellow fever vaccination. This CDR3 has 15 amino acids. Germline V gene lookup returns CDR1 LGHDT and CDR2 YNNKEL (reference sequence). V gave up 2 bases and J gave up 4 bases; unmatched junction bases: 8. For TCR, cDNA came from 5'RACE template switching, which added a universal primer site and UMIs. Via MiXCR, TCRdb re-called the 5' RACE reads, giving one row per CDR3 protein. This sample has 310,000 or so distinct CDR3 sequences, with around 7% found just once. The V and J genes are TRBV3-1 and TRBJ2-7, with 7 bases matching TRBD2. This receptor was taken from a man aged 18-30 years who received the YFV17D yellow fever vaccine. Source: PBMCs, taken about 41 days after the first yellow fever vaccination. The CDR3 is CASSQRRDYQYEQYV. CDR3 nucleotides: TGTGCCAGCAGCCAACGCCGGGACTACCAGTACGAGCAGTACGTC.